Shown below are 15 T cell receptor beta chains from a single sample sequenced in a study of T cells expressing NK-cell markers. TCRdb re-called the 5' RACE reads, yielding one record per CDR3 amino acid sequence without DNA. This sample's table has 300,000 or so distinct CDR3 sequences. Sequencing was performed on blood T cells: a sorted CD56 or NKG2C T cell subset, CD4+ or CD8+ T cells, or bulk PBMC T cells (not recorded which). The receptors come from a woman between 18 and 75 years old in good health.

The V call is TRBV3-1, the J call TRBJ1-1. The germline CDR1 and CDR2 sequences are LGHDT and YNNKEL (reference sequence). The CDR3 spans 13 residues. CDR3 residues: CASSQVRYTEAFF.

The V gene is TRBV27, the J gene TRBJ1-3; TCRdb proposes TRBD1, but this gene call is untestable without DNA. The germline gives CDR1 MNHEY, CDR2 SMNVEV (reference sequence). The CDR3 is 15 amino acids. The CDR3 sequence: CASSKGGRGGNTIYF.

V is TRBV2 and J is TRBJ2-5; there is no DNA to check the TCRdb D call of TRBD1. CDR1 is SNHLY and CDR2 is FYNNEI in the germline V gene. The CDR3 contains 14 residues. CDR3 residues: CASVDRGQRVAQYF.

The rearrangement links TRBV3-1 to TRBJ2-7; checking the TCRdb D call of TRBD2 is not possible without DNA. There are 16 residues in the CDR3. Germline V gives CDR1 LGHDT, CDR2 YNNKEL (reference sequence). CDR3 sequence reads: CASSRGLAGPHYEQYF.

The rearrangement uses TRBV20-1 and TRBJ1-1. The CDR3 consists of 12 residues. Germline V gives CDR1 DFQATT, CDR2 SNEGSKA (reference sequence). Here the CDR3 reads CSASRLDTEAFF.

The chain joins TRBV5-4 to TRBJ2-1; TCRdb selects TRBD2, and the lack of DNA leaves this call unchecked. Looked up from germline, CDR1 is SGHNT and CDR2 is YYREEE (reference sequence). The CDR3 spans 16 residues. CDR3 protein: CASSLRSSGGHPEQFF. The entire variable domain, with the rest obtained from reference TRBV5-4 and TRBJ2-1, is as follows: ETGVTQSPTHLIKTRGQQVTLRCSSQSGHNTVSWYQQALGQGPQFIFQYYREEENGRGNFPPRFSGLQFPNYSSELNVNALELDDSALYLCASSLRSSGGHPEQFFGPGTRLTVL.

The V gene is TRBV12-3 or TRBV12-4, the J gene TRBJ2-1; TCRdb gives TRBD2 as the D gene, but with no DNA this cannot be confirmed. This CDR3 is built from 16 residues. This CDR3 is CASSYGRLAPVNEQFF.

This chain connects TRBV6-2 or TRBV6-3 to TRBJ1-5; as DNA is missing, the TRBD1 call by TCRdb cannot be tested. The germline CDR1 and CDR2 sequences are MNHEY and SVGEGT. The CDR3 loop spans 16 amino acids. The chain's CDR3 is CASSPRGQGGNQPQHF.

The chain is built from TRBV7-3 and TRBJ2-2; the TRBD1 assignment by TCRdb is unverifiable without DNA. Germline lookup yields CDR1 SGHTA and CDR2 FQGTGA. CDR3 length equals 14 residues. This CDR3 reads CASSFRQGAGELFF. The whole variable domain, remainder taken from reference TRBV7-3 and TRBJ2-2, is GAGVSQTPSNKVTEKGKYVELRCDPISGHTALYWYRQSLGQGPEFLIYFQGTGAADDSGLPNDRFFAVRPEGSVSTLKIQRTERGDSAVYLCASSFRQGAGELFFGEGSRLTVL.

V is TRBV12-3 or TRBV12-4 and J is TRBJ1-5. The CDR3 spans 13 residues. The chain's CDR3 is CASSLGVAQPQHF.

V gene TRBV12-3 or TRBV12-4 combines with J gene TRBJ1-1; the D call from TCRdb, TRBD1, cannot be confirmed without DNA. The CDR3 has 13 amino acids. The CDR3 sequence is CASSHRGNTEAFF.

This rearrangement joins TRBV12-3 or TRBV12-4 to TRBJ1-2. The length of the CDR3 is 13 residues. Here the CDR3 reads CASRPLGGNGYTF.

The rearrangement links TRBV7-2 to TRBJ2-7; TCRdb reports TRBD2, a call that lacks DNA to check it against. From germline, CDR1 is SGHTA and CDR2 FQGNSA. The CDR3 has 15 amino acids. This CDR3 reads CASSLEAGEGYEQYF.

V gene TRBV12-3 or TRBV12-4 combines with J gene TRBJ2-5; with no DNA, the TCRdb D assignment of TRBD1 cannot be verified. The CDR3 loop spans 14 amino acids. The CDR3: CASSAPGVRETQYF.

The chain joins TRBV20-1 to TRBJ1-5. CDR3 size: 16 residues. Germline assignment: CDR1 DFQATT and CDR2 SNEGSKA (reference sequence). CDR3 in amino acids: CSARVRGGYSNQPQHF.